Shown below are 5 T cell receptor beta chains from a single sample sequenced in a study of blood T cell repertoires in COVID-19. Only in-frame clones appear in the TCRdb table, and some are missing; sequencing was by immunoSEQ multiplex PCR. The sample records about 220,000 clones, 65% to 85% being singletons. Sequenced input: peripheral blood. Receptors originate from a woman aged 60-75 years with acute or convalescent COVID-19.

The chain links TRBV7-9 to TRBJ1-2, with 7 bases that match TRBD1. V shed 4 bases and J 2 bases; nucleotides not matched to a gene: 7. Germline-derived CDR1 and CDR2 are SEHNR and FQNEAQ (reference sequence). The CDR3 totals 15 residues. The CDR3 protein is CASSYNRGENYGYTF. The CDR3 nucleotides are TGTGCCAGCAGCTACAACAGGGGCGAAAACTATGGCTACACCTTC.

This clone occurred a few times. The chain uses TRBV2 and TRBJ1-2; D is ambiguous. From germline, CDR1 is SNHLY and CDR2 FYNNEI. The V end was cut by 4 bases, the J end by 0 bases, with 12 bases between. The CDR3 covers 15 residues. The CDR3 spells CASSGRVKANYGYTF. The CDR3 DNA follows: TGTGCCAGCAGTGGCCGAGTTAAAGCTAACTATGGCTACACCTTC.

The rearrangement joins TRBV7-3 to TRBJ2-6; D uncertain. Germline CDR1 reads SGHTA; CDR2 reads FQGTGA. The ends were cut back, 3 bases at V and 0 bases at J, with 3 bases in the middle. CDR3 size: 14 residues. The CDR3 sequence: CASSFGSGANVLTF. CDR3 coding DNA: TGTGCCAGCAGCTTCGGCTCTGGGGCCAACGTCCTGACTTTC.

The CDR3 DNA follows: TGTGCCAGCAGTTTAACATATAGGGGGACTAATGAAAAACTGTTTTTT. This sequence encodes CASSLTYRGTNEKLFF. This chain joins TRBV28 and TRBJ1-4; tentatively, D is TRBD1 (6 bases). The CDR3 spans 16 residues. Trimming pared 2 bases from V and 2 bases from J, leaving 12 bases between. CDR1 MDHEN and CDR2 SYDVKM come from the germline V gene.

This chain connects TRBV5-1 to TRBJ1-2, with D perhaps TRBD1 (5 bases). Trimming removed 0 bases at V and 4 bases at J, with 10 bases between. In germline, CDR1 is SGHRS, CDR2 YFSETQ. This CDR3 comprises 14 residues. In nucleotides, the CDR3 is TGCGCCAGCAGCTTGGAGGGGCTTGGCTATGGCTACACCTTC. Translating gives CASSLEGLGYGYTF.